Listed below are T cell receptor beta chains from one sample, sequenced in a study of blood T cells in healthy people across ages. TCRdb recomputed calls from the 5' RACE reads with MiXCR, one row per CDR3 protein. The sample shows 600,000 to 900,000 distinct CDR3 sequences, about 26% of them seen only once. The sample was also linked to a second study, of T cells of mothers and their children.

Sequenced sample: blood. The source is a boy between 10 and 17 years old in good health. Both conserved end residues are part of each CDR3. Fields, in order: D gene, V gene, J gene, clone size, CDR3 protein, CDR3 DNA. The D gene is left open where the match is weak. Size values are once, few and many counts, or a class for expanded clones, and some rows have none.

NA,TRBV6-6,TRBJ2-5,NA,CASSYPHETQYF,TGTGCCAGCAGTTACCCGCACGAGACCCAGTACTTC
TRBD1,TRBV6-6,TRBJ1-4,NA,CASSDRTGGVEKLFF,TGTGCCAGCAGCGACCGGACAGGGGGAGTCGAAAAACTGTTTTTT
TRBD2,TRBV6-2/TRBV6-3,TRBJ2-7,many,CASSYETSVYEQYF,TGTGCCAGCAGTTACGAGACTAGCGTGTACGAGCAGTACTTC
NA,TRBV6-6,TRBJ2-3,once,CASSYPDRPDTQYF,TGTGCCAGCAGTTACCCTGACCGTCCAGATACGCAGTATTTT
NA,TRBV10-3,TRBJ2-6,NA,CAISLGRGLGGANVLTF,TGTGCCATCAGCTTGGGCAGGGGCTTAGGTGGGGCCAACGTCCTGACTTTC
NA,TRBV11-2,TRBJ2-6,many,CASSFGENLNSGANVLTF,TGTGCCAGCAGCTTCGGAGAAAACTTAAACTCTGGGGCCAACGTCCTGACTTTC
NA,TRBV20-1,TRBJ2-5,few,CSARELLGEQYF,TGCAGTGCTAGAGAATTGCTTGGGGAGCAGTACTTC
NA,TRBV7-2,TRBJ2-6,NA,CASSLEVWGTSGANVLTF,TGTGCCAGCAGCTTAGAGGTGTGGGGGACCTCTGGGGCCAACGTCCTGACTTTC
NA,TRBV12-3/TRBV12-4,TRBJ1-5,NA,CASSFGQSNNQPQHF,TGTGCCAGCAGTTTTGGACAGAGTAATAATCAGCCCCAACATTTT
TRBD1,TRBV10-3,TRBJ1-5,NA,CAIRAGQSTDQPQHF,TGTGCCATCAGGGCGGGACAGTCTACCGATCAGCCCCAGCATTTT
TRBD1,TRBV30,TRBJ2-5,NA,CAWGRTGQETQYF,TGTGCCTGGGGTAGGACAGGCCAAGAGACCCAGTACTTC
NA,TRBV10-3,TRBJ2-5,NA,CAISSGPHVQETQYF,TGTGCCATCAGTTCAGGACCCCACGTACAAGAGACCCAGTACTTC
TRBD2,TRBV20-1,TRBJ2-3,few,CSALGLAGPHTDTQYF,TGCAGTGCCCTAGGACTAGCGGGGCCACACACAGATACGCAGTATTTT
TRBD2,TRBV18,TRBJ2-7,few,CASSPLLAGGVQEQYF,TGTGCCAGCTCACCTTTACTAGCGGGGGGAGTGCAGGAGCAGTACTTC
NA,TRBV10-3,TRBJ1-5,NA,CAISESRGFSNQPQHF,TGTGCCATCAGTGAGTCTCGGGGTTTTAGCAATCAGCCCCAGCATTTT
NA,TRBV12-3/TRBV12-4,TRBJ2-5,NA,CASSSGTETQYF,TGTGCCAGTAGCAGCGGCACGGAGACCCAGTACTTC
TRBD1,TRBV24-1,TRBJ2-5,NA,CATSDSPRDRGGQETQYF,TGTGCCACCAGTGATTCGCCGCGGGACAGGGGAGGCCAAGAGACCCAGTACTTC
NA,TRBV27,TRBJ2-4,few,CASRSRGVKNIQYF,TGTGCCAGCAGATCCAGGGGGGTCAAAAACATTCAGTACTTC
NA,TRBV2,TRBJ1-6,few,CASSTPGTIVLNSPLHF,TGTGCCAGCAGTACACCGGGGACGATCGTGCTGAATTCACCCCTCCACTTT
TRBD1,TRBV20-1,TRBJ1-2,few,CSARMGQSLTIGRYTF,TGCAGTGCTAGAATGGGACAGTCCTTAACTATCGGGCGCTACACCTTC
NA,TRBV18,TRBJ2-3,NA,CASSPPDSGGDTQYF,TGTGCCAGCTCACCACCTGATAGCGGAGGGGATACGCAGTATTTT
NA,TRBV30,TRBJ1-6,NA,CAWSVGRPLNSPLRF,TGTGCCTGGAGTGTTGGACGCCCACTTAATTCACCCCTCCGCTTT
NA,TRBV29-1,TRBJ1-1,NA,CSVDILSQLVNTEAFF,TGCAGCGTTGATATCCTCTCCCAGTTGGTCAACACTGAAGCTTTCTTT
NA,TRBV28,TRBJ2-7,NA,CASSFQGDPEQYF,TGTGCCAGCAGTTTTCAGGGAGACCCCGAGCAGTACTTC
TRBD1,TRBV5-4,TRBJ2-5,few,CASRRTGTGGETQYF,TGTGCCAGCAGAAGAACCGGGACAGGGGGAGAGACCCAGTACTTC
NA,TRBV5-5,TRBJ2-7,NA,CASSYRTLYEQYF,TGTGCCAGCAGCTACCGGACACTATACGAGCAGTACTTC
NA,TRBV6-5,TRBJ2-1,few,CASSNPLGRGNEQFF,TGTGCCAGCAGTAACCCGCTGGGTAGGGGCAATGAGCAGTTCTTC
NA,TRBV4-1,TRBJ2-5,few,CASSQDGVRETRYF,TGCGCCAGCAGCCAAGACGGGGTTCGGGAGACCCGGTACTTC
NA,TRBV4-2,TRBJ1-2,NA,CASSQDSGYTF,TGTGCCAGCAGCCAAGATAGCGGCTACACCTTC
NA,TRBV6-1,TRBJ1-1,NA,CASSEPPYTEAFF,TGTGCCAGCAGTGAACCACCGTACACTGAAGCTTTCTTT
NA,TRBV7-3,TRBJ2-5,NA,CASSPAEGAPETQYF,TGTGCCAGCAGCCCTGCGGAGGGGGCTCCAGAGACCCAGTACTTC
TRBD1,TRBV7-3,TRBJ1-2,NA,CASSPDRGRENYGYTF,TGTGCCAGCAGCCCAGACAGGGGGCGAGAAAACTATGGCTACACCTTC
NA,TRBV20-1,TRBJ1-2,NA,CSAHSGGPFQGYTF,TGCAGTGCTCACTCCGGGGGTCCCTTTCAGGGCTACACCTTC
NA,TRBV4-1,TRBJ2-7,few,CASSQVGTLGSYEQYF,TGCGCCAGCAGCCAAGTGGGGACACTCGGCTCCTACGAGCAGTACTTC
NA,TRBV7-3,TRBJ1-6,NA,CASSLMGQAGSPLHF,TGTGCCAGCAGCTTAATGGGGCAGGCTGGTTCACCCCTCCACTTT
TRBD1,TRBV3-1,TRBJ1-2,few,CASSRLTGTDSRGYTF,TGTGCCAGCAGTCGACTTACCGGGACAGACTCCCGTGGCTACACCTTC
TRBD2,TRBV11-2,TRBJ2-1,once,CASSLLGGRGNEQFF,TGTGCCAGCAGCTTACTGGGCGGGAGAGGTAATGAGCAGTTCTTC
NA,TRBV28,TRBJ2-5,few,CASSSRPEGETQYF,TGTGCCAGCAGCTCCCGGCCGGAGGGGGAGACCCAGTACTTC
TRBD1,TRBV3-1,TRBJ1-6,few,CASSQDYGQGHSPLHF,TGTGCCAGCAGCCAAGACTACGGACAGGGCCATTCACCCCTCCACTTT
TRBD1,TRBV20-1,TRBJ1-3,few,CSARDRGKDTIYF,TGCAGTGCTAGGGACAGGGGGAAGGACACCATATATTTT
NA,TRBV11-2,TRBJ1-2,NA,CASSLDLKDYGYTF,TGTGCCAGCAGCTTAGATCTTAAGGACTATGGCTACACCTTC